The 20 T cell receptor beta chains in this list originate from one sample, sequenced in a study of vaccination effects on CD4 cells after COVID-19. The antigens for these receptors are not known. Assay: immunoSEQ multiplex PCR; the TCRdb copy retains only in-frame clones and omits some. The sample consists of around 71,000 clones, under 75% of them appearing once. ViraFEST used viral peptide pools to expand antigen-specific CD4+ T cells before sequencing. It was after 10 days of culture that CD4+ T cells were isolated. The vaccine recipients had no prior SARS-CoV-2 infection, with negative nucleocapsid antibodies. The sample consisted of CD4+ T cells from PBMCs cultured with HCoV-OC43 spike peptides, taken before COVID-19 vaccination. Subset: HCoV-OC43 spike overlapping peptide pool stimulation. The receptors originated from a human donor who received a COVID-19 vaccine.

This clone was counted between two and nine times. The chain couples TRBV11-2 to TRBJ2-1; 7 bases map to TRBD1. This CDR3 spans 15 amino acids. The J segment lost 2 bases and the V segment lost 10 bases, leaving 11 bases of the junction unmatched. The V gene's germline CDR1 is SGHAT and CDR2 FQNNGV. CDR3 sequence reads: CATQQQTGPYNEQFF. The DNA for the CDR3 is TGTGCCACCCAGCAACAGACAGGGCCCTACAATGAGCAGTTCTTC.

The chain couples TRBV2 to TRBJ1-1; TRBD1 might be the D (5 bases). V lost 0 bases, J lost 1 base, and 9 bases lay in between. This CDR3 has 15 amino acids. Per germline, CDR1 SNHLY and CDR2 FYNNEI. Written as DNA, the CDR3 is TGTGCCAGCAGTGAAGCGCGGGGCAGGAACACTGAAGCTTTCTTT. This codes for CASSEARGRNTEAFF.

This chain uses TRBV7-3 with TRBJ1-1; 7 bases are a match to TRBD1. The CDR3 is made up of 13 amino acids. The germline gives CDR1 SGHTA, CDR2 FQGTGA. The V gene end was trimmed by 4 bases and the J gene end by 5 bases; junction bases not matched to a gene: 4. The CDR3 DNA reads TGTGCCAGCAGCTCGCAGGGGGGGACTGAAGCTTTCTTT. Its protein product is CASSSQGGTEAFF.

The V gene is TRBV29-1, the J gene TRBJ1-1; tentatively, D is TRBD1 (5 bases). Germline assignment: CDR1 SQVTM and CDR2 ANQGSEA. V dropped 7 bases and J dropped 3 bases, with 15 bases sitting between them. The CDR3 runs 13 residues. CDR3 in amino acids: CSGRDGLYTEAFF. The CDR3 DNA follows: TGCAGCGGACGGGACGGATTATACACTGAAGCTTTCTTT.

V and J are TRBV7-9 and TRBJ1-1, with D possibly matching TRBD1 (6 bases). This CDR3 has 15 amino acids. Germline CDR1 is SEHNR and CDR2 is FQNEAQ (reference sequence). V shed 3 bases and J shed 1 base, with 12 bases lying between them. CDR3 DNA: TGTGCCAGCAGCTTGATGGGACAAACGAACACTGAAGCTTTCTTT. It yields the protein CASSLMGQTNTEAFF.

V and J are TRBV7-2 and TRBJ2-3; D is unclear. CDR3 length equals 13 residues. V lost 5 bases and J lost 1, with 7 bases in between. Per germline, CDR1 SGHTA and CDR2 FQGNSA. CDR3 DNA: TGTGCCAGCAGCCCGCAGGGCACAGATACGCAGTATTTT. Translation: CASSPQGTDTQYF.

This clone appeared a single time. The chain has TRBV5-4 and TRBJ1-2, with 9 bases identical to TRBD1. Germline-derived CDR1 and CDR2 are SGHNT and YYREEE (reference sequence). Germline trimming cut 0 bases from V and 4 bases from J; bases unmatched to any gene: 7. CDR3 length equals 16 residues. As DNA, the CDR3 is TGTGCCAGCAGCTTGGGAGGACAGGGGAGTGTCTATGGCTACACCTTC. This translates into CASSLGGQGSVYGYTF. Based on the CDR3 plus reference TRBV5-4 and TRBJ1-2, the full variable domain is ETGVTQSPTHLIKTRGQQVTLRCSSQSGHNTVSWYQQALGQGPQFIFQYYREEENGRGNFPPRFSGLQFPNYSSELNVNALELDDSALYLCASSLGGQGSVYGYTFGSGTRLTVV.

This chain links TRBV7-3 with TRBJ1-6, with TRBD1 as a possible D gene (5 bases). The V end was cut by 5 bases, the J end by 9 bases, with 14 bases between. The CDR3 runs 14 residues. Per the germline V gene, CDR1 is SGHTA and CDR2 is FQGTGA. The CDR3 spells CASSHFGDSSPLHF. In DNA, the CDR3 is TGTGCCAGCAGCCACTTCGGGGACTCTTCACCCCTCCACTTT. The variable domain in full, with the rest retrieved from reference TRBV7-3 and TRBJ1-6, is GAGVSQTPSNKVTEKGKYVELRCDPISGHTALYWYRQSLGQGPEFLIYFQGTGAADDSGLPNDRFFAVRPEGSVSTLKIQRTERGDSAVYLCASSHFGDSSPLHFGNGTRLTVT.

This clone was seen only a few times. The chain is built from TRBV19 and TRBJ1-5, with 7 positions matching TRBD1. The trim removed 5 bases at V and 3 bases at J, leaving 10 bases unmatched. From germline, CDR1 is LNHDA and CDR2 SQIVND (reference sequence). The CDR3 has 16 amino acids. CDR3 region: CASSGRDSVFNQPQHF. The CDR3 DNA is TGTGCCAGTAGTGGCCGGGACAGCGTATTCAATCAGCCCCAGCATTTT.

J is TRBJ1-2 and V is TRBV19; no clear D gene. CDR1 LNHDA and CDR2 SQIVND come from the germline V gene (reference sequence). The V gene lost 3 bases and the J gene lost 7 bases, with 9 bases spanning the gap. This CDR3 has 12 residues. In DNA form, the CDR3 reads TGTGCCAGTAGTATTGGGCCGGGTGGCTACACCTTC. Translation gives CASSIGPGGYTF.

The CDR3 DNA is TGTGCCAGTAGTATGAAGGGGGCCTACAATCAGCCCCAGCATTTT. Translated: CASSMKGAYNQPQHF. The chain carries TRBV19 and TRBJ1-5; 7 nucleotides match TRBD1. Losses at the gene ends were 3 bases for V and 3 bases for J; bases not matched to a gene: 5. The length of the CDR3 is 15 residues. Germline loops: CDR1 LNHDA, CDR2 SQIVND (reference sequence).

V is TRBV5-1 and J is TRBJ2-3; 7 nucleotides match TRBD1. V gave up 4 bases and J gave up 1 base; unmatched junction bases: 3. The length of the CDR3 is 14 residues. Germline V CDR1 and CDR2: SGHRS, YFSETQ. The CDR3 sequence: CASSPGQGTDTQYF. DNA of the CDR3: TGCGCCAGCAGCCCAGGACAGGGCACAGATACGCAGTATTTT.

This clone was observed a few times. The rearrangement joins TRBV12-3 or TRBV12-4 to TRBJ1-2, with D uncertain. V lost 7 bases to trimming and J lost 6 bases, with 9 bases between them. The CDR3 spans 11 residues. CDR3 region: CASTYRNGYTF. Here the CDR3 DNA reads TGTGCCAGCACATATCGTAATGGCTACACCTTC.

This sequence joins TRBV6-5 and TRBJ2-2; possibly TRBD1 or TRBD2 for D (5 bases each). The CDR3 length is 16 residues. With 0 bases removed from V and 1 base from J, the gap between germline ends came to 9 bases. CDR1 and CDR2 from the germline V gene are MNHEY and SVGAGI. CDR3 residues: CASSYSGTWNTGELFF. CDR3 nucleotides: TGTGCCAGCAGTTACTCCGGGACCTGGAACACCGGGGAGCTGTTTTTT.

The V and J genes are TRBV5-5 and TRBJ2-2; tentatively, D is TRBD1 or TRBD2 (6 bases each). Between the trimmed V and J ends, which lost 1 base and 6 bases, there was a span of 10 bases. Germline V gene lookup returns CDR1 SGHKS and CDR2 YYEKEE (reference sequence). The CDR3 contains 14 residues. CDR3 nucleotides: TGTGCCAGCAGCTTGCTGGAGGGGGCCGGGGAGCTGTTTTTT. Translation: CASSLLEGAGELFF.

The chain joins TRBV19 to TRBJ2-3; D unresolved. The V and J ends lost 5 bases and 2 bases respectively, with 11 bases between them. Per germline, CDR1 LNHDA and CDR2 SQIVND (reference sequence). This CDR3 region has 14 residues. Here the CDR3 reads CASSQTDHTDTQYF. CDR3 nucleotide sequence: TGTGCCAGTAGTCAGACGGATCACACAGATACGCAGTATTTT.

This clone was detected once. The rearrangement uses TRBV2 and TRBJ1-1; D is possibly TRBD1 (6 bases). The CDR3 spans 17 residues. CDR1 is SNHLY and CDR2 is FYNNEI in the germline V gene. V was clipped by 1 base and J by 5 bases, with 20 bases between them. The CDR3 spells CASSEGRQARGGTEAFF. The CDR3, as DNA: TGTGCCAGCAGTGAAGGCCGACAGGCCCGAGGGGGGACTGAAGCTTTCTTT. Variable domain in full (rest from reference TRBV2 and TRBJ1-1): EPEVTQTPSHQVTQMGQEVILRCVPISNHLYFYWYRQILGQKVEFLVSFYNNEISEKSEIFDDQFSVERPDGSNFTLKIRSTKLEDSAMYFCASSEGRQARGGTEAFFGQGTRLTVV.

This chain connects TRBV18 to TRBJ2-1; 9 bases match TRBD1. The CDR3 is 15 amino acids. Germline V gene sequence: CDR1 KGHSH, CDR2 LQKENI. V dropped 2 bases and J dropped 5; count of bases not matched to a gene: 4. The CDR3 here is CASSPGTGQNNEQFF. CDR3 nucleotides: TGTGCCAGCTCACCAGGGACAGGGCAAAACAATGAGCAGTTCTTC.

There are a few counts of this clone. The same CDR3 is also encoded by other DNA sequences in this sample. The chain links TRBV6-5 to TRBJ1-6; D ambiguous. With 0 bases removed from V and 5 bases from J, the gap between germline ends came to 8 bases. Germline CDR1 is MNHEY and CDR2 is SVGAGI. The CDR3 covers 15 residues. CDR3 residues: CASSYSGRDNSPLHF. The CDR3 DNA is TGTGCCAGCAGTTACTCCGGACGGGATAATTCACCCCTCCACTTT.

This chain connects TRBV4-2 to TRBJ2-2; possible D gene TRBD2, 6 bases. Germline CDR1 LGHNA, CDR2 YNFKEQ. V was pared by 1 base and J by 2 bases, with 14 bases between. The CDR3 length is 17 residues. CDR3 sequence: CASSQVGTGSNTGELFF. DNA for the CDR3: TGTGCCAGCAGCCAAGTTGGAACCGGGAGTAACACCGGGGAGCTGTTTTTT.